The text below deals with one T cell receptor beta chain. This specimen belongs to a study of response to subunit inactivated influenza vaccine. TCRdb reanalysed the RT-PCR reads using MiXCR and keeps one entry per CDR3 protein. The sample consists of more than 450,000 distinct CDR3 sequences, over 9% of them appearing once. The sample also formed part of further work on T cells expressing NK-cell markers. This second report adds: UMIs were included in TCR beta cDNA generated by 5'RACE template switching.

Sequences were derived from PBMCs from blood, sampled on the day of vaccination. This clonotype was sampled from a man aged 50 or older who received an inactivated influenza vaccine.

The CDR3 bases are TGTGCCAGCAGCTTCGCCCGACAGTCCTACGAGCAGTACTTC. Its translation is CASSFARQSYEQYF. The J gene is TRBJ2-7, the V gene TRBV7-2, with D maybe TRBD1 (5 bases). Looked up from germline, CDR1 is SGHTA and CDR2 is FQGNSA. V lost 3 bases, J lost 1 base, and 10 bases lay in between. The CDR3 is 14 residues long.